This T cell receptor (beta chain) was identified in a study of cytomegalovirus exposure and HLA in healthy donors (dated by TCRdb to between 2016 and 2019). In the study overall: According to an earlier analysis of several hundred of the donors, 150 million to 200 million T cells yielded 120 million or so unique TCR beta sequences and approximately 280 Gb of sequence data. About 300 gigabases of sequencing data and some 85 million unique TCR sequences were included in an early release covering about 620 HLA-typed donors. Among the roughly 370 genotyped donors, 75% to 90% belonged to the genetic ancestry cluster associated with self-reported Caucasian donors. The study aimed to test whether cataloging public T cell receptors could reveal signatures of past pathogen exposure. The study used immunosequencing to profile the T cell repertoires of some 600 subjects and linked those repertoires to cytomegalovirus serostatus. Along with the roughly 670-subject first cohort, a separate validation cohort of 120 different subjects was used. To predict cytomegalovirus infection status, the study combined high-throughput TCR immunosequencing, statistical association of individual TCRs with disease status, and machine learning. A later analysis re-analyzed previously published TCR beta repertoires from about 730 donors and added high-resolution HLA genotyping to study TCR occurrence patterns. Rather than using new phenotypic data, the later analysis identified candidate immune exposures from TCR beta sequences and from how often those sequences occurred across donors. To decide whether each TCR beta V gene segment behaved as functional or pseudogenic, an earlier analysis of over 500 of the donors relied on high-throughput TCR beta sequencing. Donor age, sex, ethnicity and CMV serostatus were compiled alongside the repertoire data. A later genetic analysis took genome-wide SNP genotypes for 398 of the 666 donors and used that subset as a discovery cohort. Every repertoire in the discovery cohort had been generated on one and the same sequencing platform. HLA typing covered class I and class II loci at four-digit resolution. Typing coverage differed by locus: A, B, C, DRB1 and DQB1 were typed in roughly 629-640 donors, DQA1 in 522, DPA1 in 600 to 610, and DPB1 in just under 490. Roughly five DR-DQ haplotypes were handled as single units for association and clustering, since linkage in the cohort was strong. Among over 350 genotyped donors of the cohort, an average of approximately 240,000 unique TCR beta nucleotide sequences were sequenced per donor, around 20% of them non-productive.

Regarding this clone: Its recognized antigen is unknown. No base qualities exist here, and no much larger clone lies one base off it.

Trimming takes 1 base off V and 5 bases off J; junction bases not matched to a gene: 5. The CDR3 runs 15 amino acids, cysteine and phenylalanine included. Just the 45-base CDR3 DNA is kept, in frame starting at base 1. CDR1 and CDR2, per the germline V gene, are SGHTA and FQGNSA. The study at large found these results: A later analysis reported that several top co-occurrence clusters appeared linked to parvovirus B19, influenza, CMV and Epstein-Barr virus. An earlier analysis of 587 of the donors showed that most TCR beta V segments appeared in productive rearrangements either about 87% or about 30% of the time, which broadly matched IMGT annotations. Some IMGT-functional V segments, including TRBV6-2 and TRBV6-3, could not be told apart with the 87-base-pair reads, so those segments were excluded. The classifier was reported to diagnose cytomegalovirus status with high specificity and sensitivity in both the original and validation cohorts. In a later analysis, most CMV-associated TCR beta chains were found to appear HLA-restricted, with HLA associations seemingly driven largely by CMV exposure. In the study, 150 to 200 TCR beta chains were listed as associated with cytomegalovirus. The only immune exposure information available for the cohort was CMV serostatus. The authors suggested that the approach could potentially be generalized to other disease states and immunological phenotypes. HLA typing was unavailable for some donors at each locus, so association tests used only the typed subset. According to a later genetic analysis, donors in an Asian-associated ancestry cluster had fewer N-insertions in productive TCRs than the approximately 630-donor mean. V-gene and J-gene trimming of TCR beta chains was associated with a missense DCLRE1C variant in a later genetic analysis, and the association was replicated in an independent cohort. Roughly uniform sequencing depth across donors was assumed in presence/absence analyses, although this assumption may not hold. In a later analysis, TCR association rates were found to vary across HLA loci, with the most associated TCRs seen for DRB1 alleles and the fewest for HLA-C alleles. Correlated functional status among segregating V segments might reflect linkage disequilibrium, but an unknown experimental factor could not be ruled out. A cluster of highly shared sequence variants was judged likely to be a technical artifact of the sequencing pipeline. At a false discovery rate of 0.05, a later analysis linked approximately 18,000 TCR beta sequences to specific HLA alleles. A few of the identified cytomegalovirus-associated TCR beta chains were confirmed in vitro to be specific for cytomegalovirus antigens. A further reported finding was that TCR beta sequences accurately predicted the HLA-A and HLA-B alleles for most subjects in the first cohort. In a later analysis, HLA-associated TCR beta chains showed more clonal expansion and lower generation probabilities than non-associated chains that were equally common. When HLA alleles, especially DR and DQ, strongly co-occurred, TCR associations were difficult to assign to individual alleles. Most TCR sequences were observed very rarely across donors, whereas some public TCRs were present in many individuals. This cohort had only TCR beta chains sequenced, and the lack of alpha or paired-chain data limited which features could be detected. Because counts were too low, approximately 18 rarely observed V segments, including chromosome 9 orphons, were excluded from the earlier analysis of a few hundred of the donors.

The cohort comprised some 730 healthy bone marrow donors. At the time of sampling, every cohort member was nominally healthy, though immune exposures that went unrecorded were likely present. The donor tested CMV seronegative and was one of the 352 seronegative cohort members. A peripheral blood sample was collected from each donor, and TCR beta sequencing was performed on peripheral blood mononuclear cells. Genomic DNA was extracted from the blood cell samples with the Qiagen DNeasy Blood Extraction Kit. Libraries were made using the immunoSEQ multiplex PCR assay. For the multiplex PCR, a mixture combining 60 forward primers for TCR Vbeta segments and 13 reverse primers for TCR Jbeta segments was used. The CDR3 region of rearranged TCR beta genes was amplified from genomic DNA by a multiplex PCR assay. On the Illumina HiSeq System, the amplified TCR beta libraries were sequenced as 87-base-pair reads. Turning to the authors' computational methods: A later analysis counted approximately 74 million unique TCR beta chains across the 500 to 850 repertoires, and 10 million to 11 million of these chains were shared by at least two donors. Raw reads were error-corrected and collapsed into unique sequences with a nearest-neighbor algorithm that merged closely related sequences to remove PCR and sequencing errors. V, D and J gene segments were assigned by aligning CDR3 sequences to IMGT reference sequences. For a sequence to be retained, a match of at least six nucleotides to both a V gene segment and a J gene segment was required. Rearrangements were called productive when the CDR3 lacked stop codons and stayed in frame with V and J; all others were non-productive. Following IMGT convention, CDR3 was defined as the stretch from the second conserved V-encoded cysteine up to the conserved J-encoded phenylalanine. Sequences without an unambiguous match to a single V gene segment were excluded from the earlier analysis of 450 to 750 of the donors. An earlier analysis of 587 of the donors called V segments functional above 56.7% productive rearrangements and segregating when the between-donor standard deviation exceeded 5%. A statistical classification framework was developed to diagnose cytomegalovirus status using the catalog of TCR beta chain sequences. In a later analysis, TCR nucleotide sequences were compared against IMGT/GENE-DB human TR gene sequences so that V and J genes could be assigned. Using the TCRdist pipeline, a later analysis assigned CDR3 sequences along with most-parsimonious VDJ recombination scenarios. A later analysis defined each TCR beta chain by its CDR3 amino acid sequence plus V-gene family, and excluded reads lacking a unique V-gene family. To address suspected cross-contamination and a sequencing artifact, a later analysis removed around 600 highly shared, low-generation-probability nucleotide sequences. A later analysis calculated a clonal expansion index for each public chain from normalized within-repertoire ranks of inferred template counts. In a later analysis, generation probabilities were computed with a VDJ recombination model fitted to out-of-frame rearrangements, and the resulting probabilities were checked against IGoR. In a later analysis, hypergeometric tests were used to score TCR-TCR, TCR-HLA and TCR-CMV co-occurrence, with a repertoire-size bias correction applied to TCR pairs. A later analysis estimated false discovery rates by permuting HLA or CMV assignments 20 times. In a later analysis, co-occurring TCRs were grouped using DBSCAN, and TCRdist sequence similarity was added for clustering within HLA-allele-positive subsets. Repertoires with fewer than 30,000 or more than 120,000 public chains, plus five repertoires with anomalous nucleotide sharing, were excluded from co-occurrence clustering. What TCRdb holds here is the immuneACCESS table cut down to in-frame rearrangements. Part of the clones is not present; checked against another copy, under half of the missing clones reflect an unresolved V gene, and the others are unexplained. From that table come the V and J calls and clone size; the DNA was used to work out D and trimming. The sample table holds about 140,000 clones, of which about 72% were seen once. Over 2% of the sample is held by the ten biggest clonotypes.

The clonotype was recovered from a man aged 40-50 years in good health and CMV-seronegative. The sequence links TRBV7-2 to TRBJ2-1, and 7 junction bases match TRBD2. Sequenced sample: PBMCs. The CDR3: CASSLGLAANNEQFF. The nucleotide sequence reads TGTGCCAGCAGCTTAGGGCTAGCGGCCAACAATGAGCAGTTCTTC.